This T cell receptor beta chain is from a study of cytomegalovirus exposure and HLA in healthy donors. V was trimmed by 0 bases and J by 10 bases, leaving 12 bases between them. The CDR3 runs 13 residues. Germline V lookup: CDR1 MNHEY, CDR2 SVGAGI. Primers: 60 Vbeta forward and 13 Jbeta reverse. The data were produced by immunoSEQ multiplex PCR, yet TCRdb's version contains in-frame clones alone and is incomplete. The data show around 150,000 clones, around four fifths seen once. The sequencing input was PBMCs. The V gene is TRBV6-5, the J gene TRBJ1-2, with D possibly TRBD1 on 5 matching bases. The clonotype comes from a woman between 45 and 65 years old in good health and CMV-seronegative. The CDR3 spells CASSYSNRMNYTF. CDR3 nucleotides: TGTGCCAGCAGTTACTCGAACAGGATGAACTACACCTTC.